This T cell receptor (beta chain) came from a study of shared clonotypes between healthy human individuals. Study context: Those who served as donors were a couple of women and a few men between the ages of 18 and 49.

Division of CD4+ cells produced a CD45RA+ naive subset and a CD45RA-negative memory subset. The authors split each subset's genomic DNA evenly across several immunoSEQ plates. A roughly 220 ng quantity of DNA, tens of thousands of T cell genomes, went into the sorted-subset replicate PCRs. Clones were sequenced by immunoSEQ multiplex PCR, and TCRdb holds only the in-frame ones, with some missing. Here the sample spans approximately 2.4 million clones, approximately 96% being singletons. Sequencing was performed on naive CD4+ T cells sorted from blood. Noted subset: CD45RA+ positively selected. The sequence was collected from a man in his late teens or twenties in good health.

As DNA, the CDR3 is TGTGCCAGCAGCGGACTGGACGGGACTAGCACAGATACGCAGTATTTT. Translated, it gives CASSGLDGTSTDTQYF. The chain recombines TRBV9 with TRBJ2-3; D is perhaps TRBD2 (6 bases). CDR3 size: 16 residues. Trimming took 3 bases from V and 0 from J, leaving 14 bases between them. In germline, CDR1 is SGDLS, CDR2 YYNGEE.